This T cell receptor beta chain appears in the sequencing data of a study of blood T cell repertoires in COVID-19. Study-level information: PBMCs, B-cell-depleted T cells, or T cells were the source of the cDNA or gDNA that made up the material.

Original methodology: It was from reference gene primer amplification that nucleated cell counts were estimated. Sequencing was performed with immunoSEQ multiplex PCR; in TCRdb, only in-frame clones are kept and a portion is missing. Clonal size and the V and J genes are those of that table, whereas D and trimming came from the DNA. The table shows about 260,000 clones, with around 87% occurring only once. The sample consisted of peripheral blood. This clonotype was sampled from a woman aged 40 to 50 who had recovered from COVID-19.

The CDR3 protein is CAWSVREDTEAFF. The CDR3 bases are TGTGCCTGGAGTGTGCGGGAGGACACTGAAGCTTTCTTT. The chain combines TRBV30 with TRBJ1-1, with D uncertain. V lost 0 bases and J 3 bases, leaving 8 bases between the germline ends. The germline V gene has CDR1 GTSNPN and CDR2 SVGIG (reference sequence). CDR3 length: 13 residues.